The 19 T cell receptor beta chains listed next were all sequenced from one sample in a study of blood T cell repertoires in COVID-19. Sequencing was performed with immunoSEQ multiplex PCR; in TCRdb, only in-frame clones are kept and a portion is missing. This table holds about 220,000 clones, just over 85% found once. The sequenced sample consisted of PBMCs or T cells enriched from blood (not recorded which). The receptors originated from a woman aged 45-60 years with acute COVID-19.

The gene calls are TRBV5-5 and TRBJ1-6; tentative D call: TRBD1 (5 bases). Looked up from germline, CDR1 is SGHKS and CDR2 is YYEKEE (reference sequence). The CDR3 sequence is 13 residues long. Trimming removed 4 bases at V and 9 bases at J, with 11 bases between. The CDR3 here is CASSARGSSPLHF. As DNA, the CDR3 is TGTGCCAGCAGCGCACGGGGGAGTTCACCCCTCCACTTT.

CDR3 sequence: CASSRGKTALYGYTF. The CDR3 DNA is TGTGCCAGCAGTCGAGGAAAGACAGCACTTTATGGCTACACCTTC. This chain joins TRBV27 and TRBJ1-2, with TRBD1 as a possible D gene (5 bases). Trimming took 5 bases from V and 5 from J, leaving 18 bases between them. Germline values: CDR1 MNHEY, CDR2 SMNVEV (reference sequence). The CDR3 runs to 15 residues.

CDR3 loop: CSASFRSLGEETQYF. Here the CDR3 DNA reads TGCAGTGCTAGTTTCCGTTCTCTCGGAGAGGAGACCCAGTACTTC. The J gene is TRBJ2-5, the V gene TRBV20-1; D is ambiguous. Germline values: CDR1 DFQATT, CDR2 SNEGSKA (reference sequence). V lost 3 bases and J 5 bases, leaving 19 bases between the germline ends. This CDR3 has 15 residues.

The V gene is TRBV7-9, the J gene TRBJ2-1; TRBD2 matches 8 bases. Germline V gene lookup returns CDR1 SEHNR and CDR2 FQNEAQ (reference sequence). V lost 2 bases, J lost 10 bases, and 13 bases stayed unmatched. The CDR3 loop spans 16 amino acids. This CDR3 reads CASSLNSAGGIEEQFF. In nucleotides, the CDR3 is TGTGCCAGCAGCTTAAACTCCGCGGGAGGAATCGAGGAGCAGTTCTTC.

The J gene is TRBJ2-1, the V gene TRBV27; 12 bases align to TRBD2. The germline V gene encodes CDR1 MNHEY and CDR2 SMNVEV (reference sequence). The V and J ends lost 7 bases and 15 bases, in that order; junction bases with no gene match: 7. The CDR3 runs 12 residues. The CDR3 spells CASTLAGGPLFF. DNA of the CDR3: TGTGCCAGCACCCTAGCGGGAGGGCCTTTGTTCTTC.

This rearrangement joins TRBV7-7 to TRBJ2-2; tentative D call: TRBD1 (6 bases). The germline V and J ends were trimmed by 1 base and 5 bases, with 8 bases remaining between them. This CDR3 region has 14 residues. Germline lookup yields CDR1 SSHAT and CDR2 FNYEAQ (reference sequence). The CDR3 protein is CASSLVGGTGELFF. The CDR3 coding sequence is TGTGCCAGCAGCTTAGTAGGGGGAACCGGGGAGCTGTTTTTT.

The chain has TRBV4-3 and TRBJ2-7, with 8 bases aligning to TRBD2. The CDR3 is made up of 15 amino acids. The germline CDR1 and CDR2 sequences are LGHNA and YSLEER. Unmatched junction bases numbered 7, after V lost 1 base and J lost 5 bases. The CDR3 spells CASSQGTSLIHEQYF. The DNA for the CDR3 is TGCGCCAGCAGCCAAGGGACTAGCCTGATTCACGAGCAGTACTTC.

The CDR3 is CASSLGGRVDEQFF. As DNA, the CDR3 is TGTGCCAGCAGTTTAGGCGGGAGGGTCGATGAGCAGTTCTTC. The chain combines TRBV28 with TRBJ2-1; 9 nucleotides agree with TRBD2. V was clipped by 2 bases and J by 8 bases; unmatched bases: 4. Germline lookup yields CDR1 MDHEN and CDR2 SYDVKM. The CDR3 has 14 amino acids.

The chain has TRBV5-4 and TRBJ2-7, with 10 bases that match TRBD2. The CDR3 runs 16 residues. Trimming removed 0 bases from V and 4 bases from J; junction bases left unmatched: 7. Looked up from germline, CDR1 is SGHNT and CDR2 is YYREEE (reference sequence). CDR3 DNA: TGTGCCAGCAGCTTGGGCCCTAGCGGGAGTGGATACGAGCAGTACTTC. It translates to CASSLGPSGSGYEQYF.

V usage is TRBV24-1 and J usage is TRBJ2-7; no clear D. CDR1 is KGHDR and CDR2 is SFDVKD in the germline V gene. V dropped 4 bases and J dropped 0 bases, with 9 bases sitting between them. The CDR3 has 14 amino acids. The CDR3 is CATSEYLSSYEQYF. Written as DNA, the CDR3 is TGTGCCACCAGTGAGTACCTATCCTCCTACGAGCAGTACTTC.

The chain couples TRBV5-6 to TRBJ1-1, with TRBD1 matching 7 bases. The CDR3 loop spans 13 amino acids. CDR1 is SGHDT and CDR2 is YYEEEE in the germline V gene. The V and J ends lost 3 bases and 4 bases, in that order; junction bases with no gene match: 3. CDR3 nucleotide sequence: TGTGCCAGCAGCTCCCAGGGGGGCACTGAAGCTTTCTTT. Its protein is CASSSQGGTEAFF.

The CDR3 DNA sequence: TGTGCCAGCCGGTTATCTAGCGGTTCCTACAATGAGCAGTTCTTC. Translation gives CASRLSSGSYNEQFF. The chain combines TRBV27 with TRBJ2-1; 7 bases are a match to TRBD2. This CDR3 is 15 amino acids long. Germline assignment: CDR1 MNHEY and CDR2 SMNVEV (reference sequence). Trimming cost V 8 bases and J 1 base; bases outside gene matches: 8.

J is TRBJ2-7 and V is TRBV4-3, with 7 bases aligning to TRBD1. The CDR3 is made up of 15 amino acids. Germline V lookup: CDR1 LGHNA, CDR2 YSLEER. The J segment lost 0 bases and the V segment lost 0 bases, leaving 2 bases of the junction unmatched. The CDR3 sequence: CASSQDGDSSYEQYF. Here the CDR3 DNA reads TGCGCCAGCAGCCAAGATGGGGACAGCTCCTACGAGCAGTACTTC.

This clone has more than one count but fewer than ten. The V and J genes are TRBV5-6 and TRBJ1-3; D gene uncertain. Germline V gene data show CDR1 as SGHDT and CDR2 as YYEEEE. CDR3 length: 14 residues. V lost 0 bases, J lost 2 bases, and 6 bases lay in between. The CDR3 is CASSLDRAGNTIYF. DNA of the CDR3: TGTGCCAGCAGCTTGGACAGAGCTGGAAACACCATATATTTT.

In DNA, the CDR3 is TGTGCCAGCAGCGGAGCCGTGGGGACTGACAGAAATTGGGACTCACCCCTCCACTTT. Translated: CASSGAVGTDRNWDSPLHF. The chain uses TRBV9 and TRBJ1-6, with D possibly being TRBD1 (5 bases). In germline, CDR1 is SGDLS, CDR2 YYNGEE. The CDR3 spans 19 residues. Deletions cut 3 bases from V and 10 bases from J, with 29 bases between.

The J gene is TRBJ1-2, the V gene TRBV4-2, with 7 bases lining up with TRBD1. Germline-derived CDR1 and CDR2 are LGHNA and YNFKEQ. The CDR3 has 13 amino acids. The ends lost 3 bases at V and 7 bases at J; junction bases unmatched: 5. Here the CDR3 reads CASSQTTGSGYTF. The CDR3 DNA sequence: TGTGCCAGCAGCCAGACGACAGGGAGTGGCTACACCTTC.

The genes are TRBV5-4 and TRBJ2-7; 10 nucleotides align to TRBD2. The germline CDR1 and CDR2 sequences are SGHNT and YYREEE (reference sequence). The CDR3 spans 15 residues. V shed 0 bases and J 5 bases; nucleotides not matched to a gene: 5. CDR3 nucleotides: TGTGCCAGCAGCTTGGTGGCTAGCGGGAGCAACGAGCAGTACTTC. Residues: CASSLVASGSNEQYF.

There are a few counts of this clone. The V call is TRBV7-3, the J call TRBJ2-5; D possibly corresponds to TRBD2 (6 bases). This CDR3 contains 14 residues. The germline V gene encodes CDR1 SGHTA and CDR2 FQGTGA. Trimming took 3 bases from V and 6 from J, leaving 14 bases between them. CDR3 sequence reads: CASSFPGSRKTQYF. The CDR3 DNA reads as TGTGCCAGCAGCTTTCCCGGGAGTAGAAAGACCCAGTACTTC.

The J gene is TRBJ2-1, the V gene TRBV7-9, with D possibly matching TRBD2 (5 bases). CDR1 is SEHNR and CDR2 is FQNEAQ in the germline V gene (reference sequence). V was clipped by 5 bases and J by 9 bases, with 8 bases between them. The CDR3 runs to 11 residues. CDR3 region: CASSGGGEQFF. CDR3 DNA sequence: TGTGCCAGCAGCGGTGGAGGTGAGCAGTTCTTC.